What follows is one T cell receptor (beta chain) and its context. Trimming took 5 bases from V and 4 from J, leaving 12 bases between them. This CDR3 has 14 amino acids. Germline assignment: CDR1 SGHAT and CDR2 FQDESV (reference sequence). These data originate in a study of OX40 agonist ivuxolimab in advanced cancers. The repertoire was sequenced with immunoSEQ multiplex PCR; TCRdb's copy has only in-frame clones and lacks some. The table lists about 80,000 clones, roughly 85% of them singletons. The TCR originated in an adult with an advanced solid tumor such as melanoma, head and neck, liver or kidney cancer. Sequencing used CD4+ or CD8+ T cells sorted from blood, obtained in a trial of the OX40 agonist ivuxolimab. This chain uses TRBV11-1 with TRBJ2-1; possible D gene TRBD1, 5 bases. The CDR3 reads CASSTDTVYNEQFF. As DNA, the CDR3 is TGTGCCAGCAGCACGGACACGGTTTACAATGAGCAGTTCTTC.